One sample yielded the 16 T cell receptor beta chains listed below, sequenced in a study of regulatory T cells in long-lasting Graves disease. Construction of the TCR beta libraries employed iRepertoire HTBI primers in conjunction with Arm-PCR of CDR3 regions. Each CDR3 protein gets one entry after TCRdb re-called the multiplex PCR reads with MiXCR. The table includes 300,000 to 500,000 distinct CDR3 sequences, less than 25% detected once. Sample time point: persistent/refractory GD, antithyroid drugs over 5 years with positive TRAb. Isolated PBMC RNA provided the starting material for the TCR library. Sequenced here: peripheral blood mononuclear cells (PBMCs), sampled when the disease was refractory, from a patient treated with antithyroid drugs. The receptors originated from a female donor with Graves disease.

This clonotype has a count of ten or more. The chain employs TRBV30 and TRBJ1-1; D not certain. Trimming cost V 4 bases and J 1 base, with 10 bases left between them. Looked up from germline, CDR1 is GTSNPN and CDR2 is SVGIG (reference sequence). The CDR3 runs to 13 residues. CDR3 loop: CAWKVGPNTEAFF. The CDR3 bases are TGTGCCTGGAAAGTTGGACCGAACACTGAAGCTTTCTTT.

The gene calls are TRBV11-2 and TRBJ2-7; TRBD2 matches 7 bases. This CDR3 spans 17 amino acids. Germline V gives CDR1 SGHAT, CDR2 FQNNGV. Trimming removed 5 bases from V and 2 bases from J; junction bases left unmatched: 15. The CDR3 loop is CASSLYFPGLGAYEQYF. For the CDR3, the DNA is TGTGCCAGCAGCCTTTATTTCCCCGGACTAGGGGCCTACGAGCAGTACTTC. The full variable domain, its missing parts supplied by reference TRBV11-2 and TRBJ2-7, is EAGVAQSPRYKIIEKRQSVAFWCNPISGHATLYWYQQILGQGPKLLIQFQNNGVVDDSQLPKDRFSAERLKGVDSTLKIQPAKLEDSAVYLCASSLYFPGLGAYEQYFGPGTRLTVT.

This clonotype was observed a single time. CDR3 nucleotide sequence: TGCAGTGCTAGAAGCATTGCGGGAGCCTCCTTCTACGAGCAGTACTTC. Its translation is CSARSIAGASFYEQYF. The chain carries TRBV20-1 and TRBJ2-7; 7 positions agree with TRBD2. Trimming cost V 2 bases and J 3 bases; bases outside gene matches: 13. The CDR3 spans 16 residues. Germline V gene data show CDR1 as DFQATT and CDR2 as SNEGSKA (reference sequence).

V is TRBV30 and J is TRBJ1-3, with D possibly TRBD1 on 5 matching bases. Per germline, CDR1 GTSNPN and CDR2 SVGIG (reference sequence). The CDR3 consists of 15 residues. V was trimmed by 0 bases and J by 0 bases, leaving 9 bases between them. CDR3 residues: CAWSVQGISGNTIYF. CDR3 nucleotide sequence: TGTGCCTGGAGTGTTCAGGGAATCTCTGGAAACACCATATATTTT.

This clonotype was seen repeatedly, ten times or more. As DNA, the CDR3 is TGTGCCAGCAGCCTAAAATTATCACGACAGGGATTTTTTCATATTTCACCCCTCCACTTT. Its translation is CASSLKLSRQGFFHISPLHF. The chain couples TRBV7-2 to TRBJ1-6, with 7 bases matching TRBD1. Per the germline V gene, CDR1 is SGHTA and CDR2 is FQGNSA. Trimming removed 5 bases from V and 9 bases from J; junction bases left unmatched: 25. The CDR3 length is 20 residues.

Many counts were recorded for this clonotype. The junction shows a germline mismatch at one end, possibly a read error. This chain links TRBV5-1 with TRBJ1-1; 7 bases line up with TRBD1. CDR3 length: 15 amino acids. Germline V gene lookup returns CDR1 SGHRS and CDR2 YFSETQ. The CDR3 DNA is TGTGCCAGCAGTTTGGGGACAGCCATGAACACTGAAGCTTTCTTT. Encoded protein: CASSLGTAMNTEAFF.

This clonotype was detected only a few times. For the CDR3, the DNA is TGTGCCAGCAGCCAAGGGGAGGGTACGGAGCAGTACTTC. It specifies CASSQGEGTEQYF. V is TRBV3-1 and J is TRBJ2-7; TRBD2 matches 7 bases. The V gene end was trimmed by 1 base and the J gene end by 7 bases; junction bases not matched to a gene: 4. The CDR3 sequence is 13 residues long. Germline V gene sequence: CDR1 LGHDT, CDR2 YNNKEL (reference sequence).

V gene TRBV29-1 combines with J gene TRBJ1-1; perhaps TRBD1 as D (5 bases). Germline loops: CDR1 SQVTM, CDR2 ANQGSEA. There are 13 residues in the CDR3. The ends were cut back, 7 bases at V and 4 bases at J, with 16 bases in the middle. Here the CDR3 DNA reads TGCAGCGGCCGGGCGGGGCCGGTCACTGAAGCTTTCTTT. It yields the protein CSGRAGPVTEAFF.

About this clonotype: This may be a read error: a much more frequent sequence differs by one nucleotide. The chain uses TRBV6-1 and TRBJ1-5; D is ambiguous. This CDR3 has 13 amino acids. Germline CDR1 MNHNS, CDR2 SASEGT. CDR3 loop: CASSHDPNQPQRF. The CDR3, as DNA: TGTGCCAGCAGCCACGACCCCAATCAGCCCCAGCGTTTT.

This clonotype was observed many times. This CDR3 reads CSARGSGTLNIQYF. CDR3 sequence (DNA): TGCAGTGCTAGAGGCTCCGGGACACTAAACATTCAGTACTTC. This chain connects TRBV20-1 to TRBJ2-4; D possibly corresponds to TRBD1 (6 bases). Trimming left V 1 base short and J 6 bases short, with 13 bases between. Looked up from germline, CDR1 is DFQATT and CDR2 is SNEGSKA (reference sequence). CDR3 length: 14 residues.

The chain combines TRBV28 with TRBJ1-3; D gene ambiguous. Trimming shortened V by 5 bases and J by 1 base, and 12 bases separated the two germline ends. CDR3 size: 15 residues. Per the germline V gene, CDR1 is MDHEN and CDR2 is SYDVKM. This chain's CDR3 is CASSTPITSGNTIYF. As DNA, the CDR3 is TGTGCCAGCAGTACCCCAATCACATCTGGAAACACCATATATTTT.

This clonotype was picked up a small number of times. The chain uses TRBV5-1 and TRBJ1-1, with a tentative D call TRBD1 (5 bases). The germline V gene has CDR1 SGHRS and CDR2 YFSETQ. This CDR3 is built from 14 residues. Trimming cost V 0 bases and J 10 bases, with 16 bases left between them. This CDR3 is CASSLDPGLSAAFF. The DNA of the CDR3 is TGCGCCAGCAGCTTGGACCCAGGGTTGTCCGCAGCTTTCTTT.

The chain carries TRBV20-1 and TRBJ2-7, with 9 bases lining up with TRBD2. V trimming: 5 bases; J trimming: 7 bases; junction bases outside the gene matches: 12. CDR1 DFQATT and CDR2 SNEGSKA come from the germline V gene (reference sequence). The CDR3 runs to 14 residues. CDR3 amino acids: CSAGVAGERGEQYF. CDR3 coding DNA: TGCAGTGCTGGCGTAGCGGGAGAAAGGGGAGAGCAGTACTTC.

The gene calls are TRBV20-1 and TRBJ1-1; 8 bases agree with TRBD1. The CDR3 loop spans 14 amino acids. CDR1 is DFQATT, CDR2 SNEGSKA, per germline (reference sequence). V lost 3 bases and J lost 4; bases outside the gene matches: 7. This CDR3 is CSARDRVLGTEAFF. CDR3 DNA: TGCAGTGCTAGGGACAGGGTTTTGGGCACTGAAGCTTTCTTT.

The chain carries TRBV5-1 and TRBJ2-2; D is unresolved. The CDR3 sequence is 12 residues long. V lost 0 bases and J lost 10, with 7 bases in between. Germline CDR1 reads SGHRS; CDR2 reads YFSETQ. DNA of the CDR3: TGCGCCAGCAGCTTGGATGGCGTGGAGCTGTTTTTT. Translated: CASSLDGVELFF.

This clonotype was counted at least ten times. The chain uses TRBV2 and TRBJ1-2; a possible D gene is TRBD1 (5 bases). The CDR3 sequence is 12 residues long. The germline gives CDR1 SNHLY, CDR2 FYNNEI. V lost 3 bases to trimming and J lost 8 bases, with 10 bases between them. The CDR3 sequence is CASSDVGHGYTF. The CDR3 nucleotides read TGTGCCAGCAGTGATGTGGGGCACGGCTACACCTTC.